This entry concerns a single T cell receptor beta chain. Its antigen is still unknown. This sample was included in a study of lung T cells in sarcoidosis with Löfgren's syndrome. Study background: Bronchoalveolar lavage fluid in sarcoidosis accumulates CD4+ T cells. Analyses focused on Löfgren's syndrome patients.

V dropped 8 bases and J dropped 0 bases, with 15 bases sitting between them. The CDR3 is 14 amino acids. The V gene's germline CDR1 is GTSNPN and CDR2 SVGIG (reference sequence). General study results and limits: Shared TRAV12-1 and TRBV2 CDR3 motifs were reported across several patients. Versus controls, Löfgren's syndrome patients reportedly showed TRAV12-1 and TRBV2 as most expanded.

MiXCR, run by TCRdb on the reads, gives a single entry per CDR3 protein. The sample holds more than 50,000 distinct CDR3 sequences; less than 25% are singletons and the top ten take approximately 2.1%. The clonotype originates from a human donor with sarcoidosis (Löfgren's syndrome or another form), or a control subject (not recorded which). The chain joins TRBV30 to TRBJ2-3, with D tentatively TRBD1 (6 bases). The material sequenced was CD4+ T cells from PBMCs. CDR3 sequence: CAGTQGLSTDTQYF. In nucleotides, the CDR3 is TGTGCCGGAACTCAGGGGCTTAGCACAGATACGCAGTATTTT. Together with reference TRBV30 and TRBJ2-3, the CDR3 gives the full variable domain: SQTIHQWPATLVQPVGSPLSLECTVEGTSNPNLYWYRQAAGRGLQLLFYSVGIGQISSEVPQNLSASRPQDRQFILSSKKLLLSDSGFYLCAGTQGLSTDTQYFGPGTRLTVL.